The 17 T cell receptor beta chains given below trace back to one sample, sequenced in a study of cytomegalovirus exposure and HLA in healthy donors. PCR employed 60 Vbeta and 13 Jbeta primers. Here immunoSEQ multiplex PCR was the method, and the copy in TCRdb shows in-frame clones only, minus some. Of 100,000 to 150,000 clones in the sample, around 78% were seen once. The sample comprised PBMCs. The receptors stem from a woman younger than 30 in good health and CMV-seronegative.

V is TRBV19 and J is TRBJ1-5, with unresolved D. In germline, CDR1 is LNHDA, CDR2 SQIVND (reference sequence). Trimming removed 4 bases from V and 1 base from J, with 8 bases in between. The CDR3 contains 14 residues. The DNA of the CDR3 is TGTGCCAGTAGTACTTCTATAAGCAATCAGCCCCAGCATTTT. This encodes CASSTSISNQPQHF.

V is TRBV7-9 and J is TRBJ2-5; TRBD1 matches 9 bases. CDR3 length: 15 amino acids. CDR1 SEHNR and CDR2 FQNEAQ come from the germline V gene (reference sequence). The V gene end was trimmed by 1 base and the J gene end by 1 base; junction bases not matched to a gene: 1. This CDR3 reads CASSLGDRVQETQYF. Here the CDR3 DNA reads TGTGCCAGCAGCTTAGGGGACAGGGTCCAAGAGACCCAGTACTTC.

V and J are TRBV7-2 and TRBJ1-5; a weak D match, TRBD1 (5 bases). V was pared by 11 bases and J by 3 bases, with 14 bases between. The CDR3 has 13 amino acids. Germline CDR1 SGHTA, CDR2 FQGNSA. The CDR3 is CACGVGANQPQHF. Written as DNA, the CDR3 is TGTGCCTGCGGGGTAGGGGCCAATCAGCCCCAGCATTTT. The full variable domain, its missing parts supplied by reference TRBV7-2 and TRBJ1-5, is GAGVSQSPSNKVTEKGKDVELRCDPISGHTALYWYRQSLGQGLEFLIYFQGNSAPDKSGLPSDRFSAERTGGSVSTLTIQRTQQEDSAVYLCACGVGANQPQHFGDGTRLSIL.

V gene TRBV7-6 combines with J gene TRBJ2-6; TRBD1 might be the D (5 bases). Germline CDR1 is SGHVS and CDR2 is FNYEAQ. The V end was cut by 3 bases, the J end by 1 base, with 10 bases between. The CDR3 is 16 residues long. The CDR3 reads CASSLSQGSGANVLTF. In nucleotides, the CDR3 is TGTGCCAGCAGCTTGAGCCAGGGTTCTGGGGCCAACGTCCTGACTTTC.

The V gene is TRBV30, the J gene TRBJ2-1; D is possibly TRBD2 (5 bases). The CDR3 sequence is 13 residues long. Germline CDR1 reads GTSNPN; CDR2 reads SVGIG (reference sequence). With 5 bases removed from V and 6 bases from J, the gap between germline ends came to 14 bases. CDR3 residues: CAWDFRLFNEQFF. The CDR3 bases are TGTGCCTGGGACTTTAGACTATTCAATGAGCAGTTCTTC.

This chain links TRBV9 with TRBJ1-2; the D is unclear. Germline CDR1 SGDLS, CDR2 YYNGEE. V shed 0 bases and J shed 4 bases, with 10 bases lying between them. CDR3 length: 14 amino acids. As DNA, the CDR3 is TGTGCCAGCAGCGTAGGTCGGGGAAGCTATGGCTACACCTTC. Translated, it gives CASSVGRGSYGYTF.

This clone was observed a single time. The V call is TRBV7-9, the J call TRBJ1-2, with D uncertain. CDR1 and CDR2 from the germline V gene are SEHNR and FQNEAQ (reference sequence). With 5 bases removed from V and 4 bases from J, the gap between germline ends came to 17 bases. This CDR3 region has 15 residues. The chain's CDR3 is CASSLVASPAYGYTF. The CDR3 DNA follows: TGTGCCAGCAGCCTCGTAGCGTCCCCAGCCTATGGCTACACCTTC.

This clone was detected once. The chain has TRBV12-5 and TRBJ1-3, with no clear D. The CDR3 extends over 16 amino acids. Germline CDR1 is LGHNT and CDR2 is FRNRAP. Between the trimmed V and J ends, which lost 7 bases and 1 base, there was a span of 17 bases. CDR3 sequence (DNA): TGTGCTAGTGTGACGTCAGTGGCAGGTTCTGGAAACACCATATATTTT. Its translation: CASVTSVAGSGNTIYF.

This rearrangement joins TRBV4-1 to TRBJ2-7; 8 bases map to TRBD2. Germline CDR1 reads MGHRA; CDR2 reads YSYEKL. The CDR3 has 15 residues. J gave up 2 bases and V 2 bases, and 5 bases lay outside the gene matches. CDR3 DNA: TGCGCCAGCAGCCAATTTCCGGGACTAGCCTACGAGCAGTACTTC. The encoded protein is CASSQFPGLAYEQYF.

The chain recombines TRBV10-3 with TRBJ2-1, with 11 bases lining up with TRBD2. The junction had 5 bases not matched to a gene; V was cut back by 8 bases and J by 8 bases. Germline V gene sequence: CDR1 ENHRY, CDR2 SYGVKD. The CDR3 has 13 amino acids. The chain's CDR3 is CAILAGGGHEQFF. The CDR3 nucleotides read TGTGCCATCCTAGCGGGAGGAGGGCATGAGCAGTTCTTC.

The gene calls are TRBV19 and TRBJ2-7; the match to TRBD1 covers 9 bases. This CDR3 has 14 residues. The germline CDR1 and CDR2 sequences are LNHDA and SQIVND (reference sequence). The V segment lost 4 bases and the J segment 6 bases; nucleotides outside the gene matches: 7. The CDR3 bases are TGTGCCAGTAGTAGGGACAGGGAGTACGGCGAGCAGTACTTC. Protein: CASSRDREYGEQYF.

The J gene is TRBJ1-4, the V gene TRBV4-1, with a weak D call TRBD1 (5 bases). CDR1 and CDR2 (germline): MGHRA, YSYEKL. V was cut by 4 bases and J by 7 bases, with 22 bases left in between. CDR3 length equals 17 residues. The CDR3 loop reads CASSPVRPGTTAEKLFF. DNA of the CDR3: TGCGCCAGCAGCCCCGTTCGGCCAGGGACTACGGCTGAAAAACTGTTTTTT.

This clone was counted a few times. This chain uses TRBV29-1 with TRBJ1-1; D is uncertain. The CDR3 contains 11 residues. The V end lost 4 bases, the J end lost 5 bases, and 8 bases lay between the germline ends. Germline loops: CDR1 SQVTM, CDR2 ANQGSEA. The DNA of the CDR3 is TGCAGCGTTGGGAGGCCTACTGAAGCTTTCTTT. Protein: CSVGRPTEAFF.

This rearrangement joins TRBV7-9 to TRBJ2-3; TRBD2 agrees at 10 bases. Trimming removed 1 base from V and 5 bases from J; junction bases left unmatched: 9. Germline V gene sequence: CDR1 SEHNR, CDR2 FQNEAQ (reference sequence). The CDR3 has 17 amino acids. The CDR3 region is CASSLGGLAGVQDTQYF. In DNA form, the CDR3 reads TGTGCCAGCAGCTTAGGAGGGCTAGCGGGAGTTCAAGATACGCAGTATTTT.

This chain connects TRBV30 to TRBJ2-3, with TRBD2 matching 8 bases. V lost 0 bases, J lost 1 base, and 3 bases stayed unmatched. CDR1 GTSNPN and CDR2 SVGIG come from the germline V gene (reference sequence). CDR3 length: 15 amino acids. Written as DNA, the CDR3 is TGTGCCTGGAGTGTACTAGCGGCCCGCACAGATACGCAGTATTTT. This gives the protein CAWSVLAARTDTQYF. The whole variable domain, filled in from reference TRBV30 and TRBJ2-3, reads SQTIHQWPATLVQPVGSPLSLECTVEGTSNPNLYWYRQAAGRGLQLLFYSVGIGQISSEVPQNLSASRPQDRQFILSSKKLLLSDSGFYLCAWSVLAARTDTQYFGPGTRLTVL.

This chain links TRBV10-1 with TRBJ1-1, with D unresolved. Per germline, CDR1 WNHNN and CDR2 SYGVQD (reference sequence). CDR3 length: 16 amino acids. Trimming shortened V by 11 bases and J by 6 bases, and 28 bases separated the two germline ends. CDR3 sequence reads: CAVRAGRATPRSEAFF. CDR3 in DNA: TGCGCCGTACGAGCCGGGAGGGCGACCCCTAGATCTGAAGCTTTCTTT.

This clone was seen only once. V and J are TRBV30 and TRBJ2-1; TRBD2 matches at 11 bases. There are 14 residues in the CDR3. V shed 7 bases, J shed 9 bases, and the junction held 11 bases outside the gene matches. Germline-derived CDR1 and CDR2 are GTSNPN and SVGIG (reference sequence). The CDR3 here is CASPKGLAEGEQFF. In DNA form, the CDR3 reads TGTGCCTCCCCCAAGGGACTAGCGGAGGGTGAGCAGTTCTTC.